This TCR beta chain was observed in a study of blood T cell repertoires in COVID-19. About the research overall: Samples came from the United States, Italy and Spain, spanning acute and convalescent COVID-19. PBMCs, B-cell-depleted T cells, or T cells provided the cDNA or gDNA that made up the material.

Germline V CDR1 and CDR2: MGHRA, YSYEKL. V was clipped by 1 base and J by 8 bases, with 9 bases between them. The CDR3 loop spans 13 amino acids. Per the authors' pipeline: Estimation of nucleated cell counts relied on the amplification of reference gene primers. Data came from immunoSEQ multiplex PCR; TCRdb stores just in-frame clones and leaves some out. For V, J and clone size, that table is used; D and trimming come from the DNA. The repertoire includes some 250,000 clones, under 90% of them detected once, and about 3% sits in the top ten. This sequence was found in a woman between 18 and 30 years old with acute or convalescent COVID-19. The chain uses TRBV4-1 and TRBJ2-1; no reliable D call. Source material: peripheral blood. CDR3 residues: CASSQGAVDEQFF. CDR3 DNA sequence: TGCGCCAGCAGCCAAGGAGCTGTCGATGAGCAGTTCTTC.